This T cell receptor beta chain was found in a study of shared clonotypes between healthy human individuals. Study-level background: CD4 naive cells filled three plates per donor, CD4 memory three, CD8 naive two and CD8 memory one.

Trimming at V came to 7 bases and at J to 2 bases, leaving 13 bases not matched to a gene. The CDR3 spans 17 residues. Germline loops: CDR1 MDHEN, CDR2 SYDVKM. Clones were read by immunoSEQ multiplex PCR, and TCRdb kept only the in-frame ones, dropping some. The sample lists some 790,000 clones; 55% to 75% were seen once. Every one of the donors was a Caucasian adult that lived in Nashville, Tennessee. Input material: memory CD4+ T cells sorted from blood. As to subset: CD45RA-negative fraction. The chain is built from TRBV28 and TRBJ1-2; TRBD1 agrees at 10 bases. This clonotype was obtained from a woman in her twenties or thirties in good health. CDR3 nucleotides: TGTGCCAGCAAAATAGCGCCGGGACAGGGGTTGAACTATGGCTACACCTTC. Its protein is CASKIAPGQGLNYGYTF.